The present entry profiles one T cell receptor (beta chain) with its context. V lost 5 bases and J lost 0, with 14 bases in between. CDR1 LGHDT and CDR2 YNNKEL come from the germline V gene (reference sequence). The CDR3 has 16 residues. The source of the sample is a study of blood T cell repertoires in COVID-19. Study overall: Acute and convalescent COVID-19 specimens originated in the United States, Italy and Spain. T cells, B-cell-depleted T cells, or PBMCs supplied cDNA or gDNA.

During active infection, Seattle patients enrolled and were then monitored through disease. Under the authors' procedure: Scientists estimated how many nucleated cells there were by amplifying reference gene primers. Data came from immunoSEQ multiplex PCR; TCRdb stores just in-frame clones and leaves some out. The V and J calls and clone size were taken over from that table, and D and trimming were inferred from the DNA. The table lists about 310,000 clones, approximately 87% of them singletons. Sequencing was performed on peripheral blood. This chain joins TRBV3-1 (or the pseudogene TRBV3-2) and TRBJ2-1, with D uncertain. The TCR sequence derives from a woman in her 30s with COVID-19, enrolled during active disease. CDR3 DNA sequence: TGTGCCAGCAGCGCACCGCTAGGAAGCTCCTACAATGAGCAGTTCTTC. Encoded protein: CASSAPLGSSYNEQFF.